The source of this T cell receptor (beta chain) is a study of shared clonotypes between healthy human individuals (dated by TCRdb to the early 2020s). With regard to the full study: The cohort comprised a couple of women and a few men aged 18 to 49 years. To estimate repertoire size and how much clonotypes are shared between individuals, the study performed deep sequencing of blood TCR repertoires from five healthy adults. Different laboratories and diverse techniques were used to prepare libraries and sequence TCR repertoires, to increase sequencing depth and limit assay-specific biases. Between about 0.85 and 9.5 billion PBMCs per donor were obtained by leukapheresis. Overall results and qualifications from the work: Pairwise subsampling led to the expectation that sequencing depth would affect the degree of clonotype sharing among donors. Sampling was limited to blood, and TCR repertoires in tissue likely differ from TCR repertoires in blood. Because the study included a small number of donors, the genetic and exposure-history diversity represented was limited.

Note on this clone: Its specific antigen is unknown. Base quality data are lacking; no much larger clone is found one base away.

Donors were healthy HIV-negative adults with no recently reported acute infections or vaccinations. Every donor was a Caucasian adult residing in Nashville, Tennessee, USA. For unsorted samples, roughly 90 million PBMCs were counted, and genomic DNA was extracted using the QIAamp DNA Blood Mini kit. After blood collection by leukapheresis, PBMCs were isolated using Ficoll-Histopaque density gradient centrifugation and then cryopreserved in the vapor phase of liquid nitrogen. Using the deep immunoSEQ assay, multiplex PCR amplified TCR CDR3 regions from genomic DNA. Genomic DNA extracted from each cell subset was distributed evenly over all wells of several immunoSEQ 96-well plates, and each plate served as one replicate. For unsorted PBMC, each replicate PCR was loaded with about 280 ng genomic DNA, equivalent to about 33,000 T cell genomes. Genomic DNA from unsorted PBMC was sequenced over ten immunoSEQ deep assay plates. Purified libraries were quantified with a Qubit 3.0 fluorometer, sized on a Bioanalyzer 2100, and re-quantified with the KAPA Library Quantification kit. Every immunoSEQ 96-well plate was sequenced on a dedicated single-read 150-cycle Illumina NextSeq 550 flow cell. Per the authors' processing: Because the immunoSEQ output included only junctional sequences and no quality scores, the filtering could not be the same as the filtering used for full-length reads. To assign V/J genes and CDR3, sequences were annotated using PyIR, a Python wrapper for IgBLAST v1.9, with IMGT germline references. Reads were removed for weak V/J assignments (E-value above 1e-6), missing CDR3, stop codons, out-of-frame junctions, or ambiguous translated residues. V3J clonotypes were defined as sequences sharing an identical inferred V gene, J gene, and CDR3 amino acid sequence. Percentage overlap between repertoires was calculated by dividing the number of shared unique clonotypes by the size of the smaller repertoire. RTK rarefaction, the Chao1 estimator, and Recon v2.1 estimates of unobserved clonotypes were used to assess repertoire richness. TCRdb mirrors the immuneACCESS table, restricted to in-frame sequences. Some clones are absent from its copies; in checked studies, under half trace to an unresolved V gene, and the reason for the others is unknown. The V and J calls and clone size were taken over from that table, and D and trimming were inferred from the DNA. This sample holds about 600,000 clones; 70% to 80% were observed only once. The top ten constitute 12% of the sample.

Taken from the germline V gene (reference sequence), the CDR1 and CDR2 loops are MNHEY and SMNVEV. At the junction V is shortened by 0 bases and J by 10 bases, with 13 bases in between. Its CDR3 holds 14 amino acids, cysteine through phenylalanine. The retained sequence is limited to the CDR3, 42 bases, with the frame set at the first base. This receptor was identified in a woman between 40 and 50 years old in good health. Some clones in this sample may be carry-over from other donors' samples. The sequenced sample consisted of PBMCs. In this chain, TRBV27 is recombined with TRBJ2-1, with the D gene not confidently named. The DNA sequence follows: TGTGCCAGCAGTTTATCGAACCCCCGCCGGGAGCAGTTCTTC. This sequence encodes CASSLSNPRREQFF.